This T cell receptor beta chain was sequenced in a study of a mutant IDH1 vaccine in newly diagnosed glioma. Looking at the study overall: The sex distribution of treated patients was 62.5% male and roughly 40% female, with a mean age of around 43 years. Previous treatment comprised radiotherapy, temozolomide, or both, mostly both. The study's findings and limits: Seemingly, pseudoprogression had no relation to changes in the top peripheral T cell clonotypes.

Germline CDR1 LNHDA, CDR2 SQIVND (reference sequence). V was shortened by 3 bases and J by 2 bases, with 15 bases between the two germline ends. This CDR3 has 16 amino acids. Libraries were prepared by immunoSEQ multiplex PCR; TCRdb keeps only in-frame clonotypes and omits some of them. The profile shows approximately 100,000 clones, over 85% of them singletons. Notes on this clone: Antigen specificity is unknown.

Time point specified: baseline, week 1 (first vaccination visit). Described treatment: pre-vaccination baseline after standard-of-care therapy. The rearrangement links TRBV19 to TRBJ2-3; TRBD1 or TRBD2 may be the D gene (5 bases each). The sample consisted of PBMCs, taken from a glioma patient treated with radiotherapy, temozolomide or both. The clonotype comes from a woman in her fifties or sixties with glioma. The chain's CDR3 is CASSIRGRGFTDTQYF. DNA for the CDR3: TGTGCCAGTAGTATCCGGGGAAGGGGATTCACAGATACGCAGTATTTT.